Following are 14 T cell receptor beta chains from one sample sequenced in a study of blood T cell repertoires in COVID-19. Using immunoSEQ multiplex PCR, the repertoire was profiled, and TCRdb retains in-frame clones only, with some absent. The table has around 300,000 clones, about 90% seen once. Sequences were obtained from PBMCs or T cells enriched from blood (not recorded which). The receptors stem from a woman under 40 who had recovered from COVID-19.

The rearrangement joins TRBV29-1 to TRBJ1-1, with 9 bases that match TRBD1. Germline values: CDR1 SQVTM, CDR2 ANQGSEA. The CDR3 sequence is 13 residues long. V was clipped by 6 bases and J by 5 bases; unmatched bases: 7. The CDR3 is CSVDRGGLTEAFF. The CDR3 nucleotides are TGCAGCGTGGACAGGGGAGGTTTGACTGAAGCTTTCTTT.

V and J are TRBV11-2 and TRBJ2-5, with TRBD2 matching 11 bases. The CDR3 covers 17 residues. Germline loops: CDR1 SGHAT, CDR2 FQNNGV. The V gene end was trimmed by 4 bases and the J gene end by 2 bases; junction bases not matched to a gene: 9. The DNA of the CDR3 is TGTGCCAGCAGCTCCCTGGCAATAGCGGGAGGGCAAGAGACCCAGTACTTC. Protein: CASSSLAIAGGQETQYF.

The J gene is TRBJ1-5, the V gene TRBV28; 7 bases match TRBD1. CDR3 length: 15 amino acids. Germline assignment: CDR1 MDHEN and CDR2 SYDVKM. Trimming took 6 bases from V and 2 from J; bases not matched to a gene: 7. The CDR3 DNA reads TGTGCCAGCAGAGAAGGACAGGTGCGCAATCAGCCCCAGCATTTT. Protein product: CASREGQVRNQPQHF.

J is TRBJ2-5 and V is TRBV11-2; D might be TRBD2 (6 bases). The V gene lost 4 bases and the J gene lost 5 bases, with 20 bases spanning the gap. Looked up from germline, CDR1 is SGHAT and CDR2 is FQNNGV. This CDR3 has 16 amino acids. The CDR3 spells CASSSIAGLLGETQYF. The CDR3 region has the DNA TGTGCCAGCAGCTCCATTGCGGGACTCCTTGGGGAGACCCAGTACTTC. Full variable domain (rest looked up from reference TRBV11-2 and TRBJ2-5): EAGVAQSPRYKIIEKRQSVAFWCNPISGHATLYWYQQILGQGPKLLIQFQNNGVVDDSQLPKDRFSAERLKGVDSTLKIQPAKLEDSAVYLCASSSIAGLLGETQYFGPGTRLLVL.

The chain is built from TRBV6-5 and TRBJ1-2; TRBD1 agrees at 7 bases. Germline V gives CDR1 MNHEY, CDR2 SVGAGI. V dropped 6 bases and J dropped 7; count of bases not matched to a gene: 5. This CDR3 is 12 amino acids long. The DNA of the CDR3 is TGTGCCAGCAGACAGACAGGGTTTGGCTACACCTTC. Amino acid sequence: CASRQTGFGYTF.

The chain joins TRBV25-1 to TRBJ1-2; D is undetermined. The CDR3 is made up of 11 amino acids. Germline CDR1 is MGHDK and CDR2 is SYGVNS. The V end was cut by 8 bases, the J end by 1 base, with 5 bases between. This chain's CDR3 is CASQFNYGYTF. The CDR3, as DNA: TGTGCCAGCCAATTTAACTATGGCTACACCTTC.

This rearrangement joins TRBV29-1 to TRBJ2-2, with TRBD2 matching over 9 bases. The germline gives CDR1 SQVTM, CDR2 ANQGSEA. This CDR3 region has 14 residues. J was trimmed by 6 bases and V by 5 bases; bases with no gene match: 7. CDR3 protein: CSVSSGDFPGELFF. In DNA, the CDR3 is TGCAGCGTTTCTAGCGGGGACTTTCCCGGGGAGCTGTTTTTT.

The CDR3 DNA is TGTGCCAGCAGCCAAGAGCGGGAGGTACAGTATTTT. Residues: CASSQEREVQYF. The V gene is TRBV14, the J gene TRBJ2-3, with 8 bases that match TRBD2. J lost 12 bases, V lost 0 bases, and 2 bases had no gene match. The CDR3 runs to 12 residues. CDR1 SGHDN and CDR2 FVKESK come from the germline V gene.

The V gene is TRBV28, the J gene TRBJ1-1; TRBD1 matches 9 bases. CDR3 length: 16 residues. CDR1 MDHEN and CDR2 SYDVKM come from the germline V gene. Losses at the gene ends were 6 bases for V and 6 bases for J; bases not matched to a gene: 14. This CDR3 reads CASSYPFYRGLSEAFF. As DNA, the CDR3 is TGTGCCAGCAGCTATCCTTTCTACAGGGGGCTTTCTGAAGCTTTCTTT.

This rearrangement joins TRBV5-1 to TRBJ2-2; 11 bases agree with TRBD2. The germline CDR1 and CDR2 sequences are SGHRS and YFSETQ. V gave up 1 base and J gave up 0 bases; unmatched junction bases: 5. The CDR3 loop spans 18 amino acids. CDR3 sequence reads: CASSLKTSGVTNTGELFF. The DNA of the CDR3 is TGCGCCAGCAGCTTGAAGACTAGCGGGGTGACGAACACCGGGGAGCTGTTTTTT. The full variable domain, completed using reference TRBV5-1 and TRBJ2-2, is KAGVTQTPRYLIKTRGQQVTLSCSPISGHRSVSWYQQTPGQGLQFLFEYFSETQRNKGNFPGRFSGRQFSNSRSEMNVSTLELGDSALYLCASSLKTSGVTNTGELFFGEGSRLTVL.

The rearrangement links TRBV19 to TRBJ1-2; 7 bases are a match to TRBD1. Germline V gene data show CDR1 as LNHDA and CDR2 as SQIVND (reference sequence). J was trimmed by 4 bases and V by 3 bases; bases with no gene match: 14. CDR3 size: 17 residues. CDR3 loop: CASSIILGDSSLYGYTF. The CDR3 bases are TGTGCCAGTAGTATTATTTTAGGGGACAGTTCACTCTATGGCTACACCTTC.

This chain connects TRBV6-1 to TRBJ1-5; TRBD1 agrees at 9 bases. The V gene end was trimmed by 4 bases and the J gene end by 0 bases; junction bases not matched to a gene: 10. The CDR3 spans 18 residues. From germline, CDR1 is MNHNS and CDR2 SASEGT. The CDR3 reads CASSGRWTGDNSNQPQHF. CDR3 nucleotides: TGTGCCAGCAGTGGGAGATGGACAGGGGATAATAGCAATCAGCCCCAGCATTTT.

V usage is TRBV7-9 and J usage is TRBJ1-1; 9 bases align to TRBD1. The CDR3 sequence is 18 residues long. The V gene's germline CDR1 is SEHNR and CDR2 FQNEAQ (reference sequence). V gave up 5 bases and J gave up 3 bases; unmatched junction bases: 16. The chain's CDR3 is CASSVSYRGRGLYTEAFF. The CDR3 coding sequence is TGTGCCAGCAGCGTTTCCTACAGGGGGCGAGGCTTATACACTGAAGCTTTCTTT.

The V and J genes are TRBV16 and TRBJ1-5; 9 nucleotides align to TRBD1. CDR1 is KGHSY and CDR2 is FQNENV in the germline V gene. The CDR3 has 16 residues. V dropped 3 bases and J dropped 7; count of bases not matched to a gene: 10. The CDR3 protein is CASSHTGQGGAQPQHF. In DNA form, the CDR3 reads TGTGCCAGCAGCCATACGGGACAGGGTGGGGCACAGCCCCAGCATTTT.